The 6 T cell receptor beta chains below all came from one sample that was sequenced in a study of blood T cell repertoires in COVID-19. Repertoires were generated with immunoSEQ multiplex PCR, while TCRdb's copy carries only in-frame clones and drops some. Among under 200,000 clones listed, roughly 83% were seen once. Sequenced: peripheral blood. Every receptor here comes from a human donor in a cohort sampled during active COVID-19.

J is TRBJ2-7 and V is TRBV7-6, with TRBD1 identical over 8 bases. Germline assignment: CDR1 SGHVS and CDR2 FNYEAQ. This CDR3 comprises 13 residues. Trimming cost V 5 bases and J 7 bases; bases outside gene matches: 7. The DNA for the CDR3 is TGTGCCAGCAGCCCCCCGACAGGGGAAGAGCAGTACTTC. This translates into CASSPPTGEEQYF.

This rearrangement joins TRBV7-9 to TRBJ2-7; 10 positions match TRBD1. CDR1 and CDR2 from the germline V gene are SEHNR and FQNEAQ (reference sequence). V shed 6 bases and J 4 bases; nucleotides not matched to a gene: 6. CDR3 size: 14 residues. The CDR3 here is CASRPGTGEYEQYF. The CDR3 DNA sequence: TGTGCCAGCAGACCTGGGACAGGGGAATACGAGCAGTACTTC.

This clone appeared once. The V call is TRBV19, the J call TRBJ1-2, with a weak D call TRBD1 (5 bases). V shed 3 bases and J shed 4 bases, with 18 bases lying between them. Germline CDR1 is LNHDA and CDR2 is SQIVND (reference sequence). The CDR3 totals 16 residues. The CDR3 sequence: CASSIVGDYLTYGYTF. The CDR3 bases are TGTGCCAGTAGTATTGTTGGGGACTACTTGACCTATGGCTACACCTTC.

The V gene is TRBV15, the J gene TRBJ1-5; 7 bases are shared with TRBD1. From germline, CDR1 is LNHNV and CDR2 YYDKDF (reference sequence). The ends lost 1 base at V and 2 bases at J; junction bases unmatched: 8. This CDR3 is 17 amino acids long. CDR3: CATSRGRQGEGNQPQHF. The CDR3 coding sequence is TGTGCCACCAGCAGAGGGCGTCAGGGGGAGGGCAATCAGCCCCAGCATTTT.

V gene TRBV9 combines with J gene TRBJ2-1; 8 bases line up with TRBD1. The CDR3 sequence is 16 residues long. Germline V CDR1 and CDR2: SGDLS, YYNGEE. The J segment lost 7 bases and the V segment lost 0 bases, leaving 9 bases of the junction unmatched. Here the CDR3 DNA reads TGTGCCAGCAGCGTAGAAAGACAGGGGATAATTAATGAGCAGTTCTTC. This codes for CASSVERQGIINEQFF. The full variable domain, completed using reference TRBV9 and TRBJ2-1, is DSGVTQTPKHLITATGQRVTLRCSPRSGDLSVYWYQQSLDQGLQFLIQYYNGEERAKGNILERFSAQQFPDLHSELNLSSLELGDSALYFCASSVERQGIINEQFFGPGTRLTVL.

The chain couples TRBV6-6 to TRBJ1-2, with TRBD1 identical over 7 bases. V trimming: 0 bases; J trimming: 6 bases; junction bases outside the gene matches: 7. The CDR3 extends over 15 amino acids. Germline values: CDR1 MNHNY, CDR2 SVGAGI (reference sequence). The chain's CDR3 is CASSYSSPGTDGYTF. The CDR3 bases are TGTGCCAGCAGTTACTCCAGTCCCGGGACAGATGGCTACACCTTC.